A selection of T cell receptor beta chains follows, all from one sample in a study of CD8+CD57+ T cells in acquired aplastic anemia. TCRdb fed the reads into MiXCR, producing one record per CDR3 protein. Of some 170,000 distinct CDR3 sequences listed, 71% are singletons. The source material was sorted CD4+, CD8+, or CD8+CD57+ T cells (not recorded which) from PBMCs. The receptors here all came from a human donor with aplastic anemia. Both conserved end residues are part of each CDR3. D genes are given only for firm matches.

D	V	CDR3
-	TRBV7-2	CASSPGQGAGRQETQYF
-	TRBV29-1	CSVGGDSLLHNEQFF
-	TRBV15	CATSRGQSGELFF
-	TRBV7-8	CASSSQGGGEKLFF
TRBD1	TRBV5-6	CASSLGQGGQGYTF
-	TRBV15	CATSLERAPNQPQHF
TRBD1	TRBV5-1	CAGNEPAGQGEEQYF
-	TRBV14	CASSQEGVTQYF
-	TRBV20-1	CSAEIISYEQYF
-	TRBV10-1	CASHSRTETHYF
-	TRBV20-1	CSARDVGGPYGYTF
-	TRBV6-1	CATRRAHLANEKLFF
-	TRBV7-9	CASSSAGAPPYEQYF
-	TRBV9	CASSVYGGTDTQYF
TRBD1	TRBV3-1	CASSLYPPGQGYRGYEQYF
-	TRBV5-1	CASSLAMDYSYEQYF
TRBD2	TRBV24-1	CATSEGLADTDEQFF
TRBD2	TRBV7-8	CASSHGTSGRGSETQYF
-	TRBV4-1	CASSQDGGNTGELFF
-	TRBV7-2	CASSRTGTEDHTF
-	TRBV20-1	CSTLVPGLNEQFF
-	TRBV20-1	CSARDLQESNSPLHF
-	TRBV7-3	CASSPQAGTEAFF
-	TRBV28	CASSPVSVNSPLHF
TRBD1	TRBV7-9	CASSLKSGTGKEKLFF
TRBD1	TRBV20-1	CSSDREAYGYTF
-	TRBV29-1	CSVAEQGNVYTF
-	TRBV2	CASSGDAGEQYF
-	TRBV20-1	CSASREARNNEQFF
-	TRBV4-3	CASSQEYPGGNEQFF
TRBD2	TRBV7-2	CASSWTSGSGETQYF
TRBD1	TRBV7-2	CASSLALGTGFSGANVLTF
-	TRBV7-8	CASSLAGHSYEQYF
-	TRBV9	CASSPEAFF
-	TRBV20-1	CSASSGRLKNEQFF
-	TRBV13	CASSSGDMYGYTF
TRBD1	TRBV20-1	CSAYRGGSQPQHF
-	TRBV10-3	CAISGVGPNTGELFF
-	TRBV7-9	CASSPRTALGEQFF
-	TRBV5-5	CASSMWDITQPQHF
TRBD1	TRBV9	CASSVETGGNTDTQYF
-	TRBV24-1	CATRSVYTIYF
-	TRBV10-3	CAISASLGTEAFF
TRBD1	TRBV20-1	CSAQIGQGYLKTQYF
-	TRBV12-3/TRBV12-4	CASSRRTTTDTQYF
TRBD1	TRBV29-1	CSAQGAYEQYF
-	TRBV20-1	CSATSGYEQYF
-	TRBV2	CASGRAMILNTEAFF
-	TRBV2	CASRTGFGGELFF
TRBD2	TRBV20-1	CSASGGGGMETQYF
-	TRBV9	CASSVEPGANVLTF
-	TRBV20-1	CSARAALGVAEAFF
-	TRBV20-1	CSAEGDGNQPQHF
TRBD1	TRBV13	CASSSGQTNTEAFF